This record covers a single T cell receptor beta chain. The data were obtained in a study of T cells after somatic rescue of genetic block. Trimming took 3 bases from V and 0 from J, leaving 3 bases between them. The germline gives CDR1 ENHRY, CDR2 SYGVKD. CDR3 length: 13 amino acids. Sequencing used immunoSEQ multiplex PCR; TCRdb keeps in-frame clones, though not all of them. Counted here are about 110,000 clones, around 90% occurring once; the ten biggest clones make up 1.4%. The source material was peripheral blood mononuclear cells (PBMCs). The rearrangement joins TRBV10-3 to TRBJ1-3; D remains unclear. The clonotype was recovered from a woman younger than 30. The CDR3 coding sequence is TGTGCCATCAGTGACAGCTCTGGAAACACCATATATTTT. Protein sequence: CAISDSSGNTIYF.